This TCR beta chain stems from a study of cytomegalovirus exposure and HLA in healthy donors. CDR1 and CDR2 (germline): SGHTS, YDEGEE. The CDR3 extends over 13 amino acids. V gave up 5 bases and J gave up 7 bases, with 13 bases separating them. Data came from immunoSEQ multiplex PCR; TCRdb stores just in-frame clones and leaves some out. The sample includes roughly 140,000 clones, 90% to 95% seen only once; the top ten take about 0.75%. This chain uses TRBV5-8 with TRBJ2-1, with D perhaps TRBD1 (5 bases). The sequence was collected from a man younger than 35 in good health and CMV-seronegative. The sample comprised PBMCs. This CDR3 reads CASRPDTLNEQFF. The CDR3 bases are TGTGCCAGCAGACCGGACACCTTGAATGAGCAGTTCTTC.